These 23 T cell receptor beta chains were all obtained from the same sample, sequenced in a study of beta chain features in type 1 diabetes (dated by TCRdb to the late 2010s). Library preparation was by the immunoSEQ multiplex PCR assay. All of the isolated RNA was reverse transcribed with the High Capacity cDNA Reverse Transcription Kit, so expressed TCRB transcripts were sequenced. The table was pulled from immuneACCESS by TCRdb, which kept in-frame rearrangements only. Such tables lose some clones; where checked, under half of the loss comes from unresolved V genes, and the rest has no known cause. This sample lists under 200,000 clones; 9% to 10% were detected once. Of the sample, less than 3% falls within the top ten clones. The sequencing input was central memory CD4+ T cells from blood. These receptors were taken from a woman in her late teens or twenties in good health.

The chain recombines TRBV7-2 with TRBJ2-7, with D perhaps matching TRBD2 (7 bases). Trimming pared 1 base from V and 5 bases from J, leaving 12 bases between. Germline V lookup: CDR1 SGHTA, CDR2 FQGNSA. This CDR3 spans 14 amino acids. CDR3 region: CASSLEGGPDEQYF. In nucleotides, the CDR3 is TGTGCCAGCAGCTTAGAGGGGGGGCCCGACGAGCAGTACTTC.

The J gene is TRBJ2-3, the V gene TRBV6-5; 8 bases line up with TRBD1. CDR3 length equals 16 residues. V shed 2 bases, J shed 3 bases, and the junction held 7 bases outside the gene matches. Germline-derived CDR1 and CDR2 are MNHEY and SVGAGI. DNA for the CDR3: TGTGCCAGCAGTTACACTCAGGGGGCGCTGACAGATACGCAGTATTTT. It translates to CASSYTQGALTDTQYF.

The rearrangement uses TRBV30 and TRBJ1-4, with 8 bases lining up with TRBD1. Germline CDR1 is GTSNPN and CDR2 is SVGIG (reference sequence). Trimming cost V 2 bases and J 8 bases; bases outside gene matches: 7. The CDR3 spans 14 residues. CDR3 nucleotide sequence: TGTGCCTGGAGTCAAGGACAGGGACGGGAAAAACTGTTTTTT. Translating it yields CAWSQGQGREKLFF.

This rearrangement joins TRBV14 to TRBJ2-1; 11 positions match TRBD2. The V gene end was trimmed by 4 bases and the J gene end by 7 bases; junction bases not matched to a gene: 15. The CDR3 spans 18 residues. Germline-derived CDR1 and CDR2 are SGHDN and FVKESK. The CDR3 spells CASSPRDIAGGPVNEQFF. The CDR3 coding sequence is TGTGCCAGCAGCCCCCGAGATATAGCGGGAGGGCCCGTAAATGAGCAGTTCTTC.

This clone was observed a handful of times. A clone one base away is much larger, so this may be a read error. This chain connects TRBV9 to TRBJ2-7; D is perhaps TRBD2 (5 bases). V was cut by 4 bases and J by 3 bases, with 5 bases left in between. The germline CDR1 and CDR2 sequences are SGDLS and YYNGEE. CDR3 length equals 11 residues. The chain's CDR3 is CASSRDYEQYF. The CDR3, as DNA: TGTGCCAGCAGCCGGGACTACGAGCAGTACTTC.

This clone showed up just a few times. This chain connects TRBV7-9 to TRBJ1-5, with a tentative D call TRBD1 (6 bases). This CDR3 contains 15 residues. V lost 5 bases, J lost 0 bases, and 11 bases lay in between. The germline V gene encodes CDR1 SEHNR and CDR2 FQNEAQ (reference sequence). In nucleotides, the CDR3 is TGTGCCAGCAGCCGGGGGGGCGGTAGCAATCAGCCCCAGCATTTT. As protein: CASSRGGGSNQPQHF. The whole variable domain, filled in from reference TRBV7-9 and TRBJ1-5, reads DTGVSQNPRHKITKRGQNVTFRCDPISEHNRLYWYRQTLGQGPEFLTYFQNEAQLEKSRLLSDRFSAERPKGSFSTLEIQRTEQGDSAMYLCASSRGGGSNQPQHFGDGTRLSIL.

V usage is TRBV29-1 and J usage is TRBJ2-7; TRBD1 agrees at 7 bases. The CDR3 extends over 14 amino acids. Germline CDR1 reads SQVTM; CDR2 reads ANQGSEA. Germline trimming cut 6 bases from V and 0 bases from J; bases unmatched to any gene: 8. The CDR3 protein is CSVATGLSSYEQYF. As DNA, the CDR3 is TGCAGCGTAGCGACAGGGTTGAGCTCCTACGAGCAGTACTTC.

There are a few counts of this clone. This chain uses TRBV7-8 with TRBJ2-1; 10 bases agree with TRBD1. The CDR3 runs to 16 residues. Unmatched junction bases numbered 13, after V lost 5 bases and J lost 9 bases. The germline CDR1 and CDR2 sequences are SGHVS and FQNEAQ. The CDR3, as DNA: TGTGCCAGCAGCCCGAGAAGGGGACAGGGGTTTGGTGAGCAGTTCTTC. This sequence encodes CASSPRRGQGFGEQFF.

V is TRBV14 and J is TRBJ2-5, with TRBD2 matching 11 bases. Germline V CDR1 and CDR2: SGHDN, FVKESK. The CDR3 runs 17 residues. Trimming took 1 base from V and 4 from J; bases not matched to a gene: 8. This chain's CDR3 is CASSQALLAGASETQYF. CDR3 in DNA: TGTGCCAGCAGCCAAGCCCTACTAGCGGGAGCTTCAGAGACCCAGTACTTC.

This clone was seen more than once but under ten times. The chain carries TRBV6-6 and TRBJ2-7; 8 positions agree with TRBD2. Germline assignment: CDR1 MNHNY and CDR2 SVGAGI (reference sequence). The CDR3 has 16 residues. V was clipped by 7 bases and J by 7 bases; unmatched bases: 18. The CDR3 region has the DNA TGTGCCAGCACCATTACTACAGGAGGGACTAGTACGGAGCAGTACTTC. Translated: CASTITTGGTSTEQYF.

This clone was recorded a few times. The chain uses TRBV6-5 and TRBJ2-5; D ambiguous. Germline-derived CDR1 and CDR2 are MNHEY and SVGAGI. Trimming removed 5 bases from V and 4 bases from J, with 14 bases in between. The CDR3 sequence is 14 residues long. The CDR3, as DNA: TGTGCCAGCAGTCTTCTAAGCTTCGGAGAGACCCAGTACTTC. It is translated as CASSLLSFGETQYF.

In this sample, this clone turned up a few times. The CDR3 protein is CASSVGTPGKEAFF. DNA of the CDR3: TGTGCCAGCAGCGTAGGGACGCCGGGGAAAGAAGCTTTCTTT. V usage is TRBV9 and J usage is TRBJ1-1; D remains unclear. The V gene lost 0 bases and the J gene lost 8 bases, with 14 bases spanning the gap. The CDR3 is 14 amino acids. Germline CDR1 reads SGDLS; CDR2 reads YYNGEE.

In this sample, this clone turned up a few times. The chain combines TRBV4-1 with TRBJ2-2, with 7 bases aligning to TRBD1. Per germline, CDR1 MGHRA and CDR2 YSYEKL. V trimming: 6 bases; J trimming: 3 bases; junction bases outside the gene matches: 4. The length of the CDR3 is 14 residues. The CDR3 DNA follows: TGCGCCAGCAGACAGGGGCGGGACACCGGGGAGCTGTTTTTT. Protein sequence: CASRQGRDTGELFF.

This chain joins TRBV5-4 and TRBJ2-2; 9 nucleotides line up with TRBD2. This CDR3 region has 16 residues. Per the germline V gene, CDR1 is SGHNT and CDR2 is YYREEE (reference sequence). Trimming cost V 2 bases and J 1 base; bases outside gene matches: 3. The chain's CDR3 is CASSLILAGNTGELFF. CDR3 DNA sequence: TGTGCCAGCAGCTTAATACTAGCGGGGAACACCGGGGAGCTGTTTTTT.

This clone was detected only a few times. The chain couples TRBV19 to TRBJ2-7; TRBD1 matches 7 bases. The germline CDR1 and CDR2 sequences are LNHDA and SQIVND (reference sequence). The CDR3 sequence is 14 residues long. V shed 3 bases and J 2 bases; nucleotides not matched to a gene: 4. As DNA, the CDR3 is TGTGCCAGTAGTATCGGCCAGGGGGCCTACGAGCAGTACTTC. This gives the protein CASSIGQGAYEQYF.

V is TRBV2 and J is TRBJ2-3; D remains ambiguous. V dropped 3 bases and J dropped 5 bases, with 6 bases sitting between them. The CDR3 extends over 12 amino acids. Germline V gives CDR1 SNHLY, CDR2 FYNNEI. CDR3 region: CASSESIDTQYF. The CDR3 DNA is TGTGCCAGCAGTGAGTCAATAGATACGCAGTATTTT.

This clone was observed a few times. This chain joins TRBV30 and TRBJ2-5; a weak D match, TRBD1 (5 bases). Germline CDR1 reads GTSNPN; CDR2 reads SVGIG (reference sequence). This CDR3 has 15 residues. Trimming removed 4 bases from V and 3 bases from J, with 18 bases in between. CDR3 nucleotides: TGTGCCTGGATAAGGGGAAGGGCCTACAAAGAGACCCAGTACTTC. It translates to CAWIRGRAYKETQYF.

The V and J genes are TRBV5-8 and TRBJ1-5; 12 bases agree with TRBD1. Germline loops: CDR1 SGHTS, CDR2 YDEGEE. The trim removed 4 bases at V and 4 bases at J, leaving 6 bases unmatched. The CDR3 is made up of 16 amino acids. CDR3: CASSQGTGGVNQPQHF. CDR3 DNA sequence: TGTGCCAGCAGCCAAGGGACAGGGGGCGTTAATCAGCCCCAGCATTTT. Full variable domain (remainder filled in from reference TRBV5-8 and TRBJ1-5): EAGVTQSPTHLIKTRGQQATLRCSPISGHTSVYWYQQALGLGLQFLLWYDEGEERNRGNFPPRFSGRQFPNYSSELNVNALELEDSALYLCASSQGTGGVNQPQHFGDGTRLSIL.

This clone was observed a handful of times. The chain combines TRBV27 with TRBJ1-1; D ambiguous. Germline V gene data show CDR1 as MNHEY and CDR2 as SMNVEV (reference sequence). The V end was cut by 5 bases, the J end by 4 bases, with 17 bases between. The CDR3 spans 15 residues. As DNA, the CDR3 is TGTGCCAGCAGTCCCAAACCTCGACACATCACTGAAGCTTTCTTT. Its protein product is CASSPKPRHITEAFF.

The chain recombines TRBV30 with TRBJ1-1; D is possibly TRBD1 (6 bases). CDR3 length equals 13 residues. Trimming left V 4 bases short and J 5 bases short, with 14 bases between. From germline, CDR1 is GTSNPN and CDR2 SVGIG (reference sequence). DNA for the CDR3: TGTGCCTGGACGATACAGGGCGGGACTGAAGCTTTCTTT. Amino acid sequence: CAWTIQGGTEAFF.

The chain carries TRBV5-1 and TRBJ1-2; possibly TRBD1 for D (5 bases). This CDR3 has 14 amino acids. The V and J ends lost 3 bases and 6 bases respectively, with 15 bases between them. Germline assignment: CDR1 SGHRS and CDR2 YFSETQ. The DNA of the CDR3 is TGCGCCAGCAGCTCCTCGAATCAGGGTGATGGCTACACCTTC. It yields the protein CASSSSNQGDGYTF. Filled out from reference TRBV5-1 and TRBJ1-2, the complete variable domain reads KAGVTQTPRYLIKTRGQQVTLSCSPISGHRSVSWYQQTPGQGLQFLFEYFSETQRNKGNFPGRFSGRQFSNSRSEMNVSTLELGDSALYLCASSSSNQGDGYTFGSGTRLTVV.

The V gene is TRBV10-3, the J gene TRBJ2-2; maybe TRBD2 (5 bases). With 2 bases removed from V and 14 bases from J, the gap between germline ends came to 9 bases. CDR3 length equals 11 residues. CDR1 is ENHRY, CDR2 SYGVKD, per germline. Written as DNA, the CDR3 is TGTGCCATCAGTGAGGGTGAGGGTCTGTTTTTT. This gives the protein CAISEGEGLFF.

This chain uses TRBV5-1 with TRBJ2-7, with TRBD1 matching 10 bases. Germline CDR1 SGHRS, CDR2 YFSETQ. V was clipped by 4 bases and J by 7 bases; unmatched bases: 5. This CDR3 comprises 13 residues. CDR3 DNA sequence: TGCGCCAGCAGCGCGGGACAGGGGAAAGAGCAGTACTTC. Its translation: CASSAGQGKEQYF.